The rows below give T cell receptor beta chains drawn from one sample of a study of PD-1 blockade in classical Hodgkin lymphoma. Generated by immunoSEQ multiplex PCR, the TCRdb table keeps only in-frame clones and is missing some. Counted here are about 94,000 clones, 90% to 95% occurring once; the ten biggest clones make up roughly 2%. The source material was peripheral blood mononuclear cells (PBMCs), sampled before the fourth cycle of nivolumab. The receptors stem from a human donor with classical Hodgkin lymphoma. CDR3s include the opening cysteine and the closing phenylalanine or tryptophan. Each record gives: D gene, J gene, clone size, V gene, CDR3 DNA, CDR3 protein. A D gene is named only where the DNA matches it firmly. Size is omitted from some rows. Given values are once, few, many or a class for expanded clones.

d_gene: TRBD1; j_gene: TRBJ2-3; abundance: .; v_gene: TRBV5-1; CDR3nt: TGCGCCAGCAGCTTGGACAGGGGGAGCACAGATACGCAGTATTTT; CDR3aa: CASSLDRGSTDTQYF
d_gene: .; j_gene: TRBJ2-7; abundance: .; v_gene: TRBV6-5; CDR3nt: TGTGCCAGCAGTTACTCGGACGAGCAGTACTTC; CDR3aa: CASSYSDEQYF
d_gene: .; j_gene: TRBJ1-1; abundance: .; v_gene: TRBV5-1; CDR3nt: TGCGCCAGCAGCTTGAGCGGGAGAGGGAACACTGAAGCTTTCTTT; CDR3aa: CASSLSGRGNTEAFF
d_gene: TRBD1; j_gene: TRBJ2-5; abundance: .; v_gene: TRBV29-1; CDR3nt: TGCAGCGGGGGGACAGGTTGGGAGACCCAGTACTTC; CDR3aa: CSGGTGWETQYF
d_gene: .; j_gene: TRBJ2-3; abundance: .; v_gene: TRBV27; CDR3nt: TGTGCCAGCAGTTTGGACATCACGCGGTGGGGTCCAGATACGCAGTATTTT; CDR3aa: CASSLDITRWGPDTQYF
d_gene: .; j_gene: TRBJ2-7; abundance: .; v_gene: TRBV20-1; CDR3nt: TGCAGTGTATTCAGCACCTACGAGCAGTACTTC; CDR3aa: CSVFSTYEQYF
d_gene: .; j_gene: TRBJ1-1; abundance: .; v_gene: TRBV28; CDR3nt: TGTGCCAGCAGTACAGGATCGGTCACTGAAGCTTTCTTT; CDR3aa: CASSTGSVTEAFF
d_gene: .; j_gene: TRBJ1-3; abundance: .; v_gene: TRBV28; CDR3nt: TGTGCCAGCAGTTTAAGCCTGCTTCGACTGCTCTCTGGAAACACCATATATTTT; CDR3aa: CASSLSLLRLLSGNTIYF
d_gene: .; j_gene: TRBJ1-3; abundance: .; v_gene: TRBV10-2; CDR3nt: TGCGCCAGCAGTGAGTCGGGGGGTCTGGGAAGCTCTGGAAACACCATATATTTT; CDR3aa: CASSESGGLGSSGNTIYF
d_gene: .; j_gene: TRBJ2-2; abundance: .; v_gene: TRBV19; CDR3nt: TGTGCCAGTAGTTCTTACAGCGCGAACACCGGGGAGCTGTTTTTT; CDR3aa: CASSSYSANTGELFF
d_gene: .; j_gene: TRBJ2-6; abundance: .; v_gene: TRBV28; CDR3nt: TGTGCCAGCAAAGTATCTGGGGCCAACGTCCTGACTTTC; CDR3aa: CASKVSGANVLTF
d_gene: .; j_gene: TRBJ2-2; abundance: .; v_gene: TRBV21-1; CDR3nt: TGTGCCAGCAGCGGCCGGGACCCCTTTACCGGGGAGCTGTTTTTT; CDR3aa: CASSGRDPFTGELFF
d_gene: .; j_gene: TRBJ1-1; abundance: .; v_gene: TRBV5-1; CDR3nt: TGCGCCAGCAGCCCCGGGGGAGGGGTGTCGGTTGAAGCTTTCTTT; CDR3aa: CASSPGGGVSVEAFF
d_gene: TRBD2; j_gene: TRBJ2-7; abundance: .; v_gene: TRBV6-1; CDR3nt: TGTGCCAGCAGTGTCCAGCGGGGGACTAGCGGCTACGAGCAGTACTTC; CDR3aa: CASSVQRGTSGYEQYF
d_gene: .; j_gene: TRBJ2-7; abundance: .; v_gene: TRBV28; CDR3nt: TGTGCCAGCAGTCCCCGGGACGGCTCCTACGAGCAGTACTTC; CDR3aa: CASSPRDGSYEQYF
d_gene: .; j_gene: TRBJ2-5; abundance: .; v_gene: TRBV28; CDR3nt: TGTGCCAGCAGTCTACAGGGGAGGGAGGAGACCCAGTACTTC; CDR3aa: CASSLQGREETQYF
d_gene: .; j_gene: TRBJ2-1; abundance: .; v_gene: TRBV7-8; CDR3nt: TGTGCCAGCAGCAGACGCAACAGTCCGGACAATGAGCAGTTCTTC; CDR3aa: CASSRRNSPDNEQFF
d_gene: .; j_gene: TRBJ1-1; abundance: .; v_gene: TRBV28; CDR3nt: TGTGCCAGCAGTGAGGGACGGGGAAGCACTGAAGCTTTCTTT; CDR3aa: CASSEGRGSTEAFF
d_gene: TRBD1; j_gene: TRBJ2-7; abundance: .; v_gene: TRBV27; CDR3nt: TGTGCCAGCAGCCCTAGGACAGGGCGATACGAGCAGTACTTC; CDR3aa: CASSPRTGRYEQYF
d_gene: TRBD2; j_gene: TRBJ2-3; abundance: .; v_gene: TRBV27; CDR3nt: TGTGCCAGCAGTTTATTAGCTAGCGGGACCTCAGATACGCAGTATTTT; CDR3aa: CASSLLASGTSDTQYF
d_gene: .; j_gene: TRBJ2-6; abundance: .; v_gene: TRBV29-1; CDR3nt: TGCAGCGTTGATACCCTCGCCCCCTCTGGGGCCAACGTCCTGACTTTC; CDR3aa: CSVDTLAPSGANVLTF
d_gene: TRBD2; j_gene: TRBJ2-3; abundance: .; v_gene: TRBV5-6; CDR3nt: TGTGCCAGCACCACCGTCGGGACTAGTCCGACAGATACGCAGTATTTT; CDR3aa: CASTTVGTSPTDTQYF
d_gene: .; j_gene: TRBJ2-7; abundance: .; v_gene: TRBV11-2; CDR3nt: TGTGCCAGCAGCGTCCATCCTTCCTACGAGCAGTACTTC; CDR3aa: CASSVHPSYEQYF
d_gene: .; j_gene: TRBJ2-5; abundance: once; v_gene: TRBV2; CDR3nt: TGTGCCAGCATATTCTATAGGCAGGGAGAGACCCAGTACTTC; CDR3aa: CASIFYRQGETQYF
d_gene: TRBD2; j_gene: TRBJ2-1; abundance: once; v_gene: TRBV19; CDR3nt: TGTGCCAGTAGTATACCGGGACTATCCGCCATTCGGTTCTTC; CDR3aa: CASSIPGLSAIRFF
d_gene: .; j_gene: TRBJ2-7; abundance: .; v_gene: TRBV2; CDR3nt: TGTGCCAGCAGCATTCTCTACGAGCAGTACTTC; CDR3aa: CASSILYEQYF
d_gene: TRBD1; j_gene: TRBJ1-5; abundance: .; v_gene: TRBV6-6; CDR3nt: TGTGCCAGCAGCCTTTCCGACAGGGACCTTAGGCCCCAGCATTTT; CDR3aa: CASSLSDRDLRPQHF
d_gene: .; j_gene: TRBJ2-7; abundance: .; v_gene: TRBV30; CDR3nt: TGTGCCTGGAGTGTGACGCACCAGCCCAACTACGAGCAGTACTTC; CDR3aa: CAWSVTHQPNYEQYF
d_gene: .; j_gene: TRBJ2-7; abundance: once; v_gene: TRBV2; CDR3nt: TGTGCCAGCAGTCCCCCCTCGGGCCGCACCTACGAGCAGTACTTC; CDR3aa: CASSPPSGRTYEQYF
d_gene: .; j_gene: TRBJ2-5; abundance: once; v_gene: TRBV2; CDR3nt: TGTGCCAGCGTTGGGGGTTTGGGAGCCCAGTACTTC; CDR3aa: CASVGGLGAQYF
d_gene: .; j_gene: TRBJ1-5; abundance: .; v_gene: TRBV6-1; CDR3nt: TGTGCCAGCAAACGGGGGGCAATCTCACATCAGCCCCAGCATTTT; CDR3aa: CASKRGAISHQPQHF
d_gene: .; j_gene: TRBJ2-7; abundance: .; v_gene: TRBV29-1; CDR3nt: TGCAGCGTTGAGGCGGGGTCCTACGAGCAGTACTTC; CDR3aa: CSVEAGSYEQYF
d_gene: TRBD1; j_gene: TRBJ1-2; abundance: .; v_gene: TRBV27; CDR3nt: TGTGCCAGCAGTTTCTCCGGACAGGGGCAGGGCTACACCTTC; CDR3aa: CASSFSGQGQGYTF